The rows below give T cell receptor beta chains drawn from one sample of a study of T cells after yellow fever vaccination. From the 5' RACE reads, TCRdb called clonotypes with MiXCR, one entry per CDR3 protein. The sample shows approximately 510,000 distinct CDR3 sequences, roughly 22% of them seen only once. Sequencing used PBMCs, obtained 20 to 25 days after the first yellow fever vaccination. These receptors were collected from a man younger than 35 who received the YFV17D yellow fever vaccine. CDR3s include the opening cysteine and the closing phenylalanine or tryptophan. Fields, in order: V gene, CDR3 protein.

TRBV20-1 | CSASNIALLGRETQYF
TRBV7-9 | CASSYPNEQFF
TRBV6-5 | CASRTGGEKLFF
TRBV11-2 | CASSLAVAYEQYF
TRBV4-1 | CASSQDWGRDGGYTF
TRBV11-2 | CASSPQLGGELFF
TRBV6-5 | CASSYHSGGPYEQYF
TRBV28 | CASSFGGPLGDTQYF
TRBV30 | CAWSLRTGELFF
TRBV20-1 | CSARTGAREKLFF
TRBV5-1 | CASSLEADSPLHF
TRBV6-6 | CASSRTVYEQFF
TRBV5-1 | CASSLAVENTEAFF
TRBV11-2 | CASSSSGHRANTGELFF
TRBV3-1 | CASSQSALGVEQFF
TRBV6-1 | CASRPGSRQTQYF
TRBV5-1 | CASSLLQGEHGYTF
TRBV5-1 | CASSLLRGKAETQYF
TRBV14 | CASSQGPGVNSPLHF
TRBV2 | CASSPGHANTGELFF
TRBV7-3 | CASSLSSGSYSGANVLTF
TRBV10-3 | CAISDAAGFGTAGANVLTF
TRBV20-1 | CNATGQLNTEAFF
TRBV4-3 | CASSQARVYYGYTF
TRBV18 | CASSPLPTSGVQETQYF
TRBV20-1 | CSAPLAGLGYTF
TRBV6-5 | CASSSLGGPLSTDTQYF
TRBV3-1 | CASSQRGGGPGELFF
TRBV27 | CASSLLRDSANEKLFF
TRBV29-1 | CSVGLRTRYTQYF
TRBV6-4 | CASSDSSGGPDTQYF
TRBV10-2 | CASSELPPTARTQYNEQFF
TRBV7-3 | CASSSLAGHTGELFF
TRBV12-3/TRBV12-4 | CASSGAGASTEAFF
TRBV27 | CASSLMGGPYGYTF
TRBV12-3/TRBV12-4 | CASSLAGPLDRGLIALYYEQYF
TRBV12-3/TRBV12-4 | CASSFDSHQCF
TRBV7-9 | CASSPRAGSSYTF
TRBV5-5 | CASSFPQGTETQYF
TRBV7-9 | CASSPPANEKLFF
TRBV20-1 | CSAHWAGRNTEAFF